The 6 T cell receptor beta chains given below trace back to one sample, sequenced in a study of radiotherapy plus CTLA-4 blockade in lung cancer. Produced via immunoSEQ multiplex PCR; TCRdb's table is partial and in-frame only. The sample lists 45,000 to 60,000 clones, around four fifths seen once, with approximately 3.4% in the top ten. This specimen was peripheral blood, taken from a patient treated with radiotherapy plus ipilimumab. All receptors derive from a human donor with non-small cell lung cancer who had stable disease on radiotherapy plus ipilimumab.

J is TRBJ2-7 and V is TRBV27; D remains ambiguous. The CDR3 has 15 residues. Germline V gene sequence: CDR1 MNHEY, CDR2 SMNVEV (reference sequence). Trimming left V 6 bases short and J 5 bases short, with 20 bases between. CDR3 bases: TGTGCCAGCAGCGGTCCCACTACTAAAAAAGACGAGCAGTACTTC. Residues: CASSGPTTKKDEQYF.

This clone was counted a few times. The CDR3 region has the DNA TGCGCCAGCAGCCTCCAGCGGGCTGCACTTTACGAGCAGTACTTC. Protein: CASSLQRAALYEQYF. The chain carries TRBV4-3 and TRBJ2-7, with D possibly being TRBD2 (6 bases). From germline, CDR1 is LGHNA and CDR2 YSLEER. V lost 4 bases and J 4 bases, leaving 17 bases between the germline ends. The CDR3 is 15 amino acids.

The J gene is TRBJ2-1, the V gene TRBV28, with a possible D match to TRBD2 (6 bases). Between the trimmed V and J ends, which lost 3 bases and 8 bases, there was a span of 14 bases. In germline, CDR1 is MDHEN, CDR2 SYDVKM. The CDR3 has 14 amino acids. For the CDR3, the DNA is TGTGCCAGCAGTTTTTCCGGGACTCTACATGAGCAGTTCTTC. Protein sequence: CASSFSGTLHEQFF.

The J gene is TRBJ2-1, the V gene TRBV10-3; TRBD2 matches 10 bases. CDR1 ENHRY and CDR2 SYGVKD come from the germline V gene. The CDR3 totals 17 residues. V was clipped by 0 bases and J by 7 bases; unmatched bases: 9. The CDR3 spells CAISESGSGRAMNEQFF. The CDR3 DNA reads as TGTGCCATCAGTGAGTCCGGGAGCGGGAGGGCGATGAATGAGCAGTTCTTC.

A single count supports this clone. The chain joins TRBV5-1 to TRBJ2-2; 8 bases fit TRBD1. Losses at the gene ends were 0 bases for V and 6 bases for J; bases not matched to a gene: 1. CDR3 length: 14 residues. The germline V gene has CDR1 SGHRS and CDR2 YFSETQ. The CDR3, as DNA: TGCGCCAGCAGCTTGGGGACAGGGCCCGGGGAGCTGTTTTTT. Amino acids: CASSLGTGPGELFF.

V usage is TRBV12-5 and J usage is TRBJ2-5; TRBD2 matches 7 bases. The J segment lost 3 bases and the V segment lost 3 bases, leaving 7 bases of the junction unmatched. CDR1 and CDR2 (germline): LGHNT, FRNRAP. This CDR3 has 15 amino acids. This CDR3 is CASGLGLGEKETQYF. The DNA for the CDR3 is TGTGCTAGTGGTTTAGGACTAGGGGAAAAAGAGACCCAGTACTTC.